These 5 T cell receptor beta chains came from one sample sequenced in a study of patients and donors after allogeneic stem cell transplantation. MiXCR, applied by TCRdb to the RT-PCR reads, yields one record per CDR3 protein. Counted here are over 350,000 distinct CDR3 sequences, 16% occurring once; the ten biggest clones make up less than 8.5%. The sample comprised blood, either unsorted or a sorted T cell fraction (not recorded which). The receptors come from a human donor who was either an allogeneic HSCT recipient or a stem cell or donor lymphocyte infusion donor (not recorded which). It is not recorded whose cells these are; they may come from a transplant donor.

This clonotype showed up just a few times. The genes are TRBV7-2 and TRBJ1-2; D unclear. Looked up from germline, CDR1 is SGHTA and CDR2 is FQGNSA. This CDR3 contains 18 residues. Deletions cut 0 bases from V and 0 bases from J, with 17 bases between. The CDR3 DNA sequence: TGTGCCAGCAGCTTAGCATTGCCGGGAAGCTCAACTAACTATGGCTACACCTTC. The encoded protein is CASSLALPGSSTNYGYTF.

This clonotype is medium-sized by share. The chain has TRBV11-1 and TRBJ1-6; D possibly corresponds to TRBD1 (5 bases). The CDR3 loop spans 13 amino acids. Germline V gene lookup returns CDR1 SGHAT and CDR2 FQDESV (reference sequence). V lost 3 bases and J 10 bases, leaving 10 bases between the germline ends. The CDR3 bases are TGTGCCAGCAGCTTCCAGGGAAGCTCACCCCTCCACTTT. Translating it yields CASSFQGSSPLHF.

This clonotype was seen a few times. The rearrangement links TRBV7-9 to TRBJ1-2, with D unclear. Germline CDR1 and CDR2: SEHNR and FQNEAQ (reference sequence). The ends were cut back, 0 bases at V and 5 bases at J, with 16 bases in the middle. The CDR3 totals 16 residues. The CDR3 loop is CASSLAVRQTRYGYTF. The CDR3, as DNA: TGTGCCAGCAGCTTAGCCGTGCGGCAGACTAGATATGGCTACACCTTC.

The rearrangement links TRBV20-1 to TRBJ2-5; 8 bases map to TRBD2. V lost 4 bases to trimming and J lost 7 bases; unmatched junction nucleotides: 14. Germline V CDR1 and CDR2: DFQATT, SNEGSKA (reference sequence). This CDR3 comprises 15 residues. This CDR3 reads CSATRGAGEGVTQYF. For the CDR3, the DNA is TGCAGTGCTACCCGTGGAGCGGGAGAAGGGGTGACCCAGTACTTC.

The chain employs TRBV4-1 and TRBJ2-3, with TRBD1 as a possible D gene (5 bases). Per germline, CDR1 MGHRA and CDR2 YSYEKL. The CDR3 has 16 amino acids. V was pared by 0 bases and J by 5 bases, with 15 bases between. CDR3 in DNA: TGCGCCAGCAGCCAAGATGTGCTAGGACAAGTAGATACGCAGTATTTT. Its translation: CASSQDVLGQVDTQYF.